This T cell receptor (beta chain) is from a study of regulatory T cells in long-lasting Graves disease. HTBI primers from iRepertoire and Arm-PCR of CDR3 regions yielded the TCR beta libraries. TCRdb recomputed calls from the multiplex PCR reads with MiXCR, one row per CDR3 protein. The data show about 470,000 distinct CDR3 sequences, 14% to 15% seen once. Study results and limitations: More public clonotypes were shared by persistent patients (around 2,500) than by new patients (approximately 1,000). Under persistent disease, TRBV28, TRBJ1-2 and TRBJ2-5 were used preferentially.

The CDR3 extends over 14 amino acids. V was clipped by 10 bases and J by 9 bases; unmatched bases: 13. Germline V gene sequence: CDR1 MNHNS, CDR2 SASEGT. The time point denotes: newly diagnosed GD, antithyroid drugs for less than 3 months. There was RNA extracted from PBMCs, and the TCR library was made from it. Comment on this clonotype: Its target is not known.

This sample also belongs to another study, concerning T cells in Graves' hyperthyroidism and ophthalmopathy. Per that study: Peripheral blood also featured most of the thyroid clonotypes expanded above 0.001.

The sequencing here drew on peripheral blood mononuclear cells (PBMCs), taken at new diagnosis, from a patient treated with antithyroid drugs. The rearrangement links TRBV6-1 to TRBJ2-1; 9 bases are a match to TRBD1. The clonotype was recovered from a woman aged 25 to 39 with Graves disease. The CDR3 bases are TGTGCCATGGGGGAAAGACAGGGGGTTGGTGAGCAGTTCTTC. Residues: CAMGERQGVGEQFF.